The 10 T cell receptor beta chains below come from one sample, sequenced in a study of blood T cell repertoires in COVID-19. The method was immunoSEQ multiplex PCR; TCRdb's version includes in-frame clones alone and lacks a portion of them. The repertoire holds about 260,000 clones, approximately 86% seen once, with around 0.7% in the top ten. Sequenced sample: peripheral blood. These receptor sequences come from a human donor in a cohort sampled during active COVID-19.

This sequence joins TRBV9 and TRBJ1-3; D might be TRBD1 (6 bases). CDR1 SGDLS and CDR2 YYNGEE come from the germline V gene. This CDR3 is 15 amino acids long. V gave up 4 bases and J gave up 3 bases, with 14 bases separating them. This chain's CDR3 is CASSSTGYYGNTIYF. In DNA, the CDR3 is TGTGCCAGCAGCTCCACAGGGTATTATGGAAACACCATATATTTT.

The V gene is TRBV11-3, the J gene TRBJ2-5; 8 bases line up with TRBD2. CDR1 SGHNT and CDR2 YENEEA come from the germline V gene. The CDR3 runs 15 residues. With 5 bases clipped from V and 5 bases from J, the junction kept 10 bases outside the gene matches. CDR3 loop: CASSPGTRAPETQYF. CDR3 coding DNA: TGTGCCAGCAGCCCCGGGACTAGAGCTCCTGAGACCCAGTACTTC.

As for this clone: The sample contains more than one DNA sequence encoding this CDR3. The chain couples TRBV24-1 to TRBJ1-2; 10 nucleotides line up with TRBD1. The germline V gene encodes CDR1 KGHDR and CDR2 SFDVKD. The ends lost 4 bases at V and 6 bases at J; junction bases unmatched: 1. The CDR3 covers 13 residues. DNA of the CDR3: TGTGCCACCAGTGAGGGACAGGGGAATGGCTACACCTTC. Its protein is CATSEGQGNGYTF.

J is TRBJ2-7 and V is TRBV28; tentative D call: TRBD2 (5 bases). The CDR3 is 15 residues long. Trimming pared 7 bases from V and 3 bases from J, leaving 19 bases between. CDR1 and CDR2 (germline): MDHEN, SYDVKM. The CDR3 bases are TGTGCCAGCAACGTCAGAACCTTCGGGGTCTACGAGCAGTACTTC. This gives the protein CASNVRTFGVYEQYF.

There are a few counts of this clone. The chain uses TRBV27 and TRBJ2-7, with a tentative D call TRBD1 (6 bases). In germline, CDR1 is MNHEY, CDR2 SMNVEV (reference sequence). Trimming pared 8 bases from V and 0 bases from J, leaving 14 bases between. The CDR3 contains 14 residues. DNA for the CDR3: TGTGCCAGCGCCGACCGGGACAACTCCTACGAGCAGTACTTC. The encoded protein is CASADRDNSYEQYF.

In nucleotides, the CDR3 is TGTGCCACCAGTGGCCCGGAAGGCTCACACTTCAGGGATGGCTACACCTTC. This translates into CATSGPEGSHFRDGYTF. The J gene is TRBJ1-2, the V gene TRBV24-1; tentative D call: TRBD1 (5 bases). Germline V gene sequence: CDR1 KGHDR, CDR2 SFDVKD. CDR3 length equals 17 residues. Trimming stripped 5 bases from V and 6 bases from J, with 24 bases between.

The J gene is TRBJ2-7, the V gene TRBV12-3 or TRBV12-4, with D maybe TRBD2 (7 bases). The CDR3 sequence is 13 residues long. Trimming left V 7 bases short and J 4 bases short, with 14 bases between. The CDR3 spells CASTRGAGYEQYF. DNA for the CDR3: TGTGCCAGCACCCGGGGGGCAGGGTACGAGCAGTACTTC.

The chain links TRBV2 to TRBJ1-2; TRBD1 matches 7 bases. Germline-derived CDR1 and CDR2 are SNHLY and FYNNEI. The CDR3 consists of 14 residues. V was clipped by 3 bases and J by 2 bases; unmatched bases: 3. DNA of the CDR3: TGTGCCAGCAGTGAGGCAGGGGGAAACTATGGCTACACCTTC. It specifies CASSEAGGNYGYTF.

V is TRBV14 and J is TRBJ1-2; TRBD1 agrees at 10 bases. Per germline, CDR1 SGHDN and CDR2 FVKESK. The CDR3 totals 13 residues. Unmatched junction bases numbered 7, after V lost 8 bases and J lost 7 bases. The CDR3 here is CASDSGQGVGYTF. The CDR3, as DNA: TGTGCCAGCGACAGCGGACAGGGGGTTGGCTACACCTTC.

The rearrangement uses TRBV27 and TRBJ2-1; maybe TRBD2 (6 bases). CDR3 length: 14 amino acids. Germline V lookup: CDR1 MNHEY, CDR2 SMNVEV (reference sequence). The V gene lost 6 bases and the J gene lost 5 bases, with 14 bases spanning the gap. This CDR3 reads CASRGLGGDNEQFF. CDR3 DNA sequence: TGTGCCAGCAGAGGACTGGGCGGGGACAATGAGCAGTTCTTC.